A single sample gave rise to the 22 T cell receptor beta chains below, sequenced in a study of cytomegalovirus exposure and HLA in healthy donors. Sequenced by immunoSEQ multiplex PCR; TCRdb stores in-frame clones only, minus some. The table includes 150,000 to 200,000 clones, approximately 89% detected once. The sample taken for sequencing was PBMCs. The receptor source for this set is a man aged 18 to 29 in good health and CMV-seropositive.

J is TRBJ2-7 and V is TRBV6-1; D unresolved. Germline assignment: CDR1 MNHNS and CDR2 SASEGT. Trimming cost V 3 bases and J 2 bases, with 14 bases left between them. CDR3 size: 15 residues. The CDR3 reads CASSERAGATYEQYF. The CDR3 coding sequence is TGTGCCAGCAGTGAGCGCGCAGGCGCAACCTACGAGCAGTACTTC.

This clone was recorded only once. The rearrangement joins TRBV19 to TRBJ2-3, with D possibly being TRBD2 (5 bases). CDR3 length equals 12 residues. Trimming removed 6 bases at V and 6 bases at J, with 10 bases between. Germline-derived CDR1 and CDR2 are LNHDA and SQIVND (reference sequence). The CDR3 DNA reads as TGTGCCAGTAGGAGCAGAGGGGATACGCAGTATTTT. It translates to CASRSRGDTQYF.

The chain links TRBV28 to TRBJ2-1; D may be TRBD2 (5 bases). Germline V gene sequence: CDR1 MDHEN, CDR2 SYDVKM. This CDR3 has 14 amino acids. V dropped 2 bases and J dropped 7 bases, with 12 bases sitting between them. The CDR3 DNA reads TGTGCCAGCAGTTTAAACCCGGACTCGAATGAGCAGTTCTTC. Translation gives CASSLNPDSNEQFF.

The V gene is TRBV5-1, the J gene TRBJ2-1, with 8 bases aligning to TRBD2. Germline loops: CDR1 SGHRS, CDR2 YFSETQ. The CDR3 has 15 amino acids. Trimming cost V 4 bases and J 7 bases; bases outside gene matches: 10. This chain's CDR3 is CASSDRGGGLNEQFF. CDR3 coding DNA: TGCGCCAGCAGCGACCGGGGGGGCGGCTTGAATGAGCAGTTCTTC.

The V and J genes are TRBV7-9 and TRBJ2-5; 7 positions agree with TRBD2. The CDR3 spans 17 residues. Trimming cost V 5 bases and J 0 bases; bases outside gene matches: 12. Germline assignment: CDR1 SEHNR and CDR2 FQNEAQ (reference sequence). The chain's CDR3 is CASSPGVGGTYQETQYF. In nucleotides, the CDR3 is TGTGCCAGCAGCCCGGGTGTGGGGGGGACGTACCAAGAGACCCAGTACTTC.

V and J are TRBV19 and TRBJ1-5, with a possible D match to TRBD1 (5 bases). This CDR3 has 15 amino acids. CDR1 and CDR2 from the germline V gene are LNHDA and SQIVND (reference sequence). V was clipped by 4 bases and J by 0 bases, with 10 bases between them. The CDR3 DNA reads TGTGCCAGTAGTACAAGACAGTATAGCAATCAGCCCCAGCATTTT. It codes for CASSTRQYSNQPQHF.

This rearrangement joins TRBV27 to TRBJ2-7; 8 bases fit TRBD1. The V gene's germline CDR1 is MNHEY and CDR2 SMNVEV (reference sequence). This CDR3 is built from 16 residues. The V segment lost 5 bases and the J segment 0 bases; nucleotides outside the gene matches: 9. The CDR3 loop reads CASSPWTGSYSYEQYF. CDR3 in DNA: TGTGCCAGCAGTCCGTGGACAGGGTCGTACTCCTACGAGCAGTACTTC.

This clone has just a few counts. The chain employs TRBV7-2 and TRBJ2-7, with 10 bases fitting TRBD2. J lost 2 bases, V lost 5 bases, and 9 bases had no gene match. CDR1 and CDR2 (germline): SGHTA, FQGNSA. The CDR3 is 16 residues long. The CDR3 sequence: CASSQVPLAGAYEQYF. The CDR3 region has the DNA TGTGCCAGCAGCCAAGTCCCCCTAGCGGGGGCCTACGAGCAGTACTTC.

The CDR3 DNA reads as TGTGCCAGCAGCTCCCTAATCTGGGCCACCGCCGAGCAGTACTTC. Protein: CASSSLIWATAEQYF. J is TRBJ2-7 and V is TRBV6-5, with D unclear. The CDR3 has 15 amino acids. The V end lost 6 bases, the J end lost 6 bases, and 21 bases lay between the germline ends. The germline V gene has CDR1 MNHEY and CDR2 SVGAGI.

The chain couples TRBV7-2 to TRBJ1-1; D gene unclear. Germline V lookup: CDR1 SGHTA, CDR2 FQGNSA. The CDR3 length is 13 residues. V was trimmed by 5 bases and J by 2 bases, leaving 9 bases between them. The CDR3: CASSLEANTEAFF. DNA of the CDR3: TGTGCCAGCAGCCTTGAGGCTAACACTGAAGCTTTCTTT.

CDR3 bases: TGCAGCGTTGAAGCAGTACACCCAGGGGGCTCCTACGAGCAGTACTTC. This sequence encodes CSVEAVHPGGSYEQYF. The gene calls are TRBV29-1 and TRBJ2-7; the match to TRBD1 covers 7 bases. Per the germline V gene, CDR1 is SQVTM and CDR2 is ANQGSEA. J gave up 0 bases and V 1 base, and 9 bases lay outside the gene matches. This CDR3 is built from 16 residues.

This chain uses TRBV11-2 with TRBJ2-7; tentative D call: TRBD2 (7 bases). The V end was cut by 1 base, the J end by 5 bases, with 12 bases between. The CDR3 has 14 residues. Germline CDR1 reads SGHAT; CDR2 reads FQNNGV. The chain's CDR3 is CASSLGGGTNEQYF. The CDR3, as DNA: TGTGCCAGCAGCTTAGGGGGGGGGACAAACGAGCAGTACTTC.

V and J are TRBV4-1 and TRBJ2-7; 7 positions agree with TRBD2. The CDR3 length is 15 residues. Trimming removed 0 bases from V and 2 bases from J; junction bases left unmatched: 4. Germline V CDR1 and CDR2: MGHRA, YSYEKL. The DNA of the CDR3 is TGCGCCAGCAGCCAAGATCTTGGGGGGGCCTACGAGCAGTACTTC. Its translation is CASSQDLGGAYEQYF.

The chain couples TRBV28 to TRBJ1-2; D unclear. V was clipped by 2 bases and J by 8 bases, with 15 bases between them. The CDR3 covers 14 residues. The germline CDR1 and CDR2 sequences are MDHEN and SYDVKM. The CDR3 DNA reads as TGTGCCAGCAGTTTAGTGGAGGGTCTTTGGGGCTACACCTTC. This encodes CASSLVEGLWGYTF.

This rearrangement joins TRBV9 to TRBJ1-1, with D hard to call. CDR1 and CDR2 (germline): SGDLS, YYNGEE. The length of the CDR3 is 13 residues. V lost 1 base and J 5 bases, leaving 9 bases between the germline ends. The CDR3 loop reads CASSVSTQTEAFF. The CDR3 DNA sequence: TGTGCCAGCAGCGTAAGTACCCAGACTGAAGCTTTCTTT.

A note on this clone: This sample includes further DNA sequences coding for the same CDR3. V gene TRBV2 combines with J gene TRBJ1-3; TRBD1 matches at 7 bases. This CDR3 is 14 amino acids long. Germline V lookup: CDR1 SNHLY, CDR2 FYNNEI. V gave up 5 bases and J gave up 2 bases; unmatched junction bases: 3. This CDR3 is CASSRQGAGNTIYF. The CDR3 region has the DNA TGTGCCAGCAGTAGACAGGGTGCTGGAAACACCATATATTTT.

J is TRBJ1-2 and V is TRBV5-5; possibly TRBD1 for D (5 bases). This CDR3 region has 13 residues. The germline V and J ends were trimmed by 4 bases and 7 bases, with 14 bases remaining between them. Germline CDR1 reads SGHKS; CDR2 reads YYEKEE (reference sequence). The CDR3 DNA reads TGTGCCAGCAGCATGCCTCAGGGAGGTGGCTACACCTTC. Translating gives CASSMPQGGGYTF.

V gene TRBV4-1 combines with J gene TRBJ1-2, with TRBD1 identical over 9 bases. Germline CDR1 is MGHRA and CDR2 is YSYEKL. J was trimmed by 9 bases and V by 1 base; bases with no gene match: 6. The CDR3 contains 14 residues. CDR3 DNA sequence: TGCGCCAGCAGCCAAGGTGGGACAGGGAATCGCTACACCTTC. This gives the protein CASSQGGTGNRYTF.

The chain recombines TRBV4-1 with TRBJ1-2, with a possible D match to TRBD1 (5 bases). The germline V gene encodes CDR1 MGHRA and CDR2 YSYEKL. The CDR3 is made up of 17 amino acids. V lost 3 bases, J lost 6 bases, and 23 bases lay in between. The CDR3 DNA sequence: TGCGCCAGCAGCCACCCATGGGGCAGGGCAACCTTCCATGGCTACACCTTC. This codes for CASSHPWGRATFHGYTF.

The rearrangement links TRBV27 to TRBJ2-7, with 9 bases lining up with TRBD2. The CDR3 sequence is 14 residues long. The trim removed 7 bases at V and 5 bases at J, leaving 9 bases unmatched. Germline loops: CDR1 MNHEY, CDR2 SMNVEV (reference sequence). CDR3 sequence reads: CASKGTSQRNEQYF. The CDR3 nucleotides are TGTGCCAGCAAAGGGACTAGCCAGCGGAACGAGCAGTACTTC.

This rearrangement joins TRBV10-3 to TRBJ1-2; 11 bases are a match to TRBD1. The V gene's germline CDR1 is ENHRY and CDR2 SYGVKD. Trimming cost V 7 bases and J 8 bases; bases outside gene matches: 18. The CDR3 is 17 amino acids. The CDR3: CAINPAGTGGLLRGYTF. CDR3 in DNA: TGTGCCATCAATCCGGCCGGGACAGGGGGGCTTCTTCGGGGCTACACCTTC.

This chain uses TRBV6-5 with TRBJ2-2, with D possibly matching TRBD1 (5 bases). Germline V gene lookup returns CDR1 MNHEY and CDR2 SVGAGI. This CDR3 is built from 15 residues. The V end lost 1 base, the J end lost 6 bases, and 12 bases lay between the germline ends. The CDR3 protein is CASSYLRGKAGELFF. For the CDR3, the DNA is TGTGCCAGCAGTTACTTAAGGGGCAAGGCCGGGGAGCTGTTTTTT.